Listed here are 27 T cell receptor beta chains from one sample, sequenced in a study of T cells in narcolepsy. Measured with immunoSEQ multiplex PCR; TCRdb has only the in-frame clones, and not every one. Of tens of thousands of clones listed, 60% to 85% were seen once; the top ten hold 6.6%. Sequenced input: memory (CD45RA-) CD4+ T cells from blood. These receptors all come from a human donor in good health.

The chain carries TRBV2 and TRBJ1-6, with D tentatively TRBD1 (5 bases). The ends were cut back, 3 bases at V and 9 bases at J, with 15 bases in the middle. The germline V gene encodes CDR1 SNHLY and CDR2 FYNNEI. The CDR3 length is 15 residues. In DNA form, the CDR3 reads TGTGCCAGCAGTGATACAGGAGGCGCTTCTTCACCCCTCCACTTT. Translated: CASSDTGGASSPLHF.

The rearrangement joins TRBV7-2 to TRBJ1-6, with D unresolved. V was clipped by 5 bases and J by 10 bases, with 18 bases between them. Germline V gene lookup returns CDR1 SGHTA and CDR2 FQGNSA. The CDR3 length is 15 residues. Written as DNA, the CDR3 is TGTGCCAGCAGCCCGCCGGGAGGCCGCGGGTCACCCCTCCACTTT. It translates to CASSPPGGRGSPLHF.

The chain joins TRBV30 to TRBJ1-6, with a possible D match to TRBD1 (6 bases). Germline CDR1 reads GTSNPN; CDR2 reads SVGIG (reference sequence). The V end was cut by 2 bases, the J end by 9 bases, with 17 bases between. The length of the CDR3 is 15 residues. CDR3 residues: CAWSFPGGAVSPLHF. The CDR3 nucleotides read TGTGCCTGGAGTTTCCCGGGGGGGGCGGTTTCACCCCTCCACTTT.

A word on this clone: Additional DNA sequences in this sample encode the identical CDR3. The chain has TRBV27 and TRBJ2-1; D is perhaps TRBD2 (5 bases). The CDR3 spans 12 residues. V was cut by 2 bases and J by 9 bases, with 8 bases left in between. Germline V gives CDR1 MNHEY, CDR2 SMNVEV (reference sequence). CDR3 region: CASSLRGSEQFF. DNA of the CDR3: TGTGCCAGCAGTTTAAGAGGGAGTGAGCAGTTCTTC.

This chain joins TRBV6-5 and TRBJ2-7, with unresolved D. V was cut by 7 bases and J by 1 base, with 8 bases left in between. Germline loops: CDR1 MNHEY, CDR2 SVGAGI. This CDR3 spans 12 amino acids. The CDR3 reads CASIADSYEQYF. CDR3 sequence (DNA): TGTGCCAGCATAGCAGATTCCTACGAGCAGTACTTC.

The rearrangement joins TRBV7-8 to TRBJ2-3; no clear D. V was cut by 5 bases and J by 5 bases, with 11 bases left in between. This CDR3 is built from 13 residues. Germline CDR1 SGHVS, CDR2 FQNEAQ. DNA of the CDR3: TGTGCCAGCAGCGCCCCCACAGAAGATACGCAGTATTTT. This gives the protein CASSAPTEDTQYF.

This clone is medium-sized (0.01 to 0.1%) in the sample. This chain links TRBV2 with TRBJ1-1; the D is unclear. CDR1 SNHLY and CDR2 FYNNEI come from the germline V gene. Trimming took 4 bases from V and 1 from J, leaving 7 bases between them. This CDR3 has 13 residues. The CDR3 is CASSVERNTEAFF. CDR3 DNA sequence: TGTGCCAGCAGTGTTGAGAGGAACACTGAAGCTTTCTTT. Based on the CDR3 plus reference TRBV2 and TRBJ1-1, the full variable domain is EPEVTQTPSHQVTQMGQEVILRCVPISNHLYFYWYRQILGQKVEFLVSFYNNEISEKSEIFDDQFSVERPDGSNFTLKIRSTKLEDSAMYFCASSVERNTEAFFGQGTRLTVV.

The genes are TRBV7-2 and TRBJ2-1, with D tentatively TRBD1 (6 bases). Germline V gives CDR1 SGHTA, CDR2 FQGNSA. Deletions cut 6 bases from V and 12 bases from J, with 12 bases between. The CDR3 sequence is 11 residues long. CDR3 amino acids: CASSFGQLQFF. For the CDR3, the DNA is TGTGCCAGCAGTTTCGGACAGCTGCAGTTCTTC.

This clone was seen a handful of times. The chain employs TRBV6-1 and TRBJ1-5; possibly TRBD1 for D (6 bases). The CDR3 consists of 18 residues. Germline loops: CDR1 MNHNS, CDR2 SASEGT. V lost 4 bases to trimming and J lost 4 bases, with 23 bases between them. In DNA form, the CDR3 reads TGTGCCAGCAGTGCAACAGGGCCCAACGCAAGAAAAAATCAGCCCCAGCATTTT. The encoded protein is CASSATGPNARKNQPQHF.

The chain combines TRBV18 with TRBJ2-7, with TRBD1 identical over 7 bases. Germline CDR1 KGHSH, CDR2 LQKENI. This CDR3 comprises 16 residues. The V segment lost 6 bases and the J segment 2 bases; nucleotides outside the gene matches: 13. In DNA form, the CDR3 reads TGTGCCAGCTCGCTTCCTTTGAAGACAGGGACCTACGAGCAGTACTTC. It specifies CASSLPLKTGTYEQYF.

In this sample, this clone turned up a few times. V usage is TRBV20-1 and J usage is TRBJ1-1; D might be TRBD1 (6 bases). Trimming removed 6 bases from V and 10 bases from J, with 12 bases in between. Germline CDR1 reads DFQATT; CDR2 reads SNEGSKA (reference sequence). The CDR3 has 10 amino acids. CDR3 sequence reads: CSAHWGAAFF. The DNA of the CDR3 is TGCAGTGCCCACTGGGGGGCAGCTTTCTTT.

The CDR3 protein is CASSLAKLGKEQYF. The CDR3 DNA follows: TGTGCCAGCAGCTTGGCCAAACTCGGGAAGGAGCAGTACTTC. The rearrangement links TRBV4-2 to TRBJ2-7, with a tentative D call TRBD2 (5 bases). The CDR3 runs to 14 residues. From germline, CDR1 is LGHNA and CDR2 YNFKEQ. V was pared by 5 bases and J by 7 bases, with 18 bases between.

The genes are TRBV6-5 and TRBJ2-1; no reliable D call. V was clipped by 6 bases and J by 14 bases, with 26 bases between them. This CDR3 has 15 residues. CDR1 and CDR2 from the germline V gene are MNHEY and SVGAGI. The DNA for the CDR3 is TGTGCCAGCAGCCCCACTCTGGGGTCTCCCACCAATGAGTTCTTC. This sequence encodes CASSPTLGSPTNEFF.

This clone was detected only once. The chain links TRBV11-1 to TRBJ1-1; D remains unclear. This CDR3 spans 13 amino acids. From germline, CDR1 is SGHAT and CDR2 FQDESV (reference sequence). V was cut by 5 bases and J by 2 bases, with 9 bases left in between. This CDR3 reads CASSPNYNTEAFF. Here the CDR3 DNA reads TGTGCCAGCAGCCCCAACTATAACACTGAAGCTTTCTTT.

As DNA, the CDR3 is TGCAGCGCCGATTCAGAGACCCAGTACTTC. Protein sequence: CSADSETQYF. This sequence joins TRBV20-1 and TRBJ2-5; no clear D gene. Germline V gene lookup returns CDR1 DFQATT and CDR2 SNEGSKA (reference sequence). The CDR3 runs 10 residues.

This clone was found a few times. This chain connects TRBV27 to TRBJ1-2, with D unclear. Trimming stripped 5 bases from V and 8 bases from J, with 15 bases between. The CDR3 has 13 residues. Germline loops: CDR1 MNHEY, CDR2 SMNVEV (reference sequence). The chain's CDR3 is CASSNLMSQGYTF. The DNA for the CDR3 is TGTGCCAGCAGTAACTTAATGAGTCAAGGCTACACCTTC.

This chain links TRBV28 with TRBJ2-5; D remains unclear. Between the trimmed V and J ends, which lost 1 base and 7 bases, there was a span of 10 bases. The CDR3 covers 13 residues. The germline V gene has CDR1 MDHEN and CDR2 SYDVKM. The CDR3 DNA reads TGTGCCAGCAGTTTATTCCGATTAGGGACCCAGTACTTC. Its protein product is CASSLFRLGTQYF.

This chain connects TRBV5-4 to TRBJ2-3; D possibly corresponds to TRBD2 (6 bases). V was shortened by 0 bases and J by 6 bases, with 20 bases between the two germline ends. This CDR3 has 17 amino acids. CDR1 is SGHNT, CDR2 YYREEE, per germline (reference sequence). CDR3 sequence: CASSLGMQGLLVDTQYF. The CDR3 DNA reads as TGTGCCAGCAGCTTGGGGATGCAGGGACTGCTGGTGGATACGCAGTATTTT. The full variable domain, with the rest looked up from reference TRBV5-4 and TRBJ2-3, is ETGVTQSPTHLIKTRGQQVTLRCSSQSGHNTVSWYQQALGQGPQFIFQYYREEENGRGNFPPRFSGLQFPNYSSELNVNALELDDSALYLCASSLGMQGLLVDTQYFGPGTRLTVL.

This chain joins TRBV7-3 and TRBJ2-1; 11 bases align to TRBD1. V lost 5 bases and J lost 7; bases outside the gene matches: 10. The CDR3 is made up of 16 amino acids. Germline lookup yields CDR1 SGHTA and CDR2 FQGTGA. CDR3 coding DNA: TGTGCCAGCAGCCCAACTCGGACAGGGGGCAGGAATGAGCAGTTCTTC. Translation: CASSPTRTGGRNEQFF.

The gene calls are TRBV27 and TRBJ2-3; 8 nucleotides align to TRBD2. Germline values: CDR1 MNHEY, CDR2 SMNVEV (reference sequence). V lost 4 bases, J lost 8 bases, and 14 bases stayed unmatched. CDR3 length equals 16 residues. In DNA form, the CDR3 reads TGTGCCAGCAGTTCGAAGACGGGACTAGGGTTCGGTACGCAGTATTTT. Its protein product is CASSSKTGLGFGTQYF.

V gene TRBV28 combines with J gene TRBJ1-1; 8 nucleotides agree with TRBD1. The V and J ends lost 6 bases and 6 bases, in that order; junction bases with no gene match: 9. Germline V gene sequence: CDR1 MDHEN, CDR2 SYDVKM. CDR3 size: 14 residues. The CDR3 spells CASSRQGAVAEAFF. As DNA, the CDR3 is TGTGCCAGCAGCCGCCAGGGGGCTGTCGCTGAAGCTTTCTTT. Filled out from reference TRBV28 and TRBJ1-1, the complete variable domain reads DVKVTQSSRYLVKRTGEKVFLECVQDMDHENMFWYRQDPGLGLRLIYFSYDVKMKEKGDIPEGYSVSREKKERFSLILESASTNQTSMYLCASSRQGAVAEAFFGQGTRLTVV.

This chain links TRBV19 with TRBJ2-1, with 13 bases matching TRBD2. This CDR3 contains 16 residues. V trimming: 5 bases; J trimming: 12 bases; junction bases outside the gene matches: 13. In germline, CDR1 is LNHDA, CDR2 SQIVND (reference sequence). CDR3 in amino acids: CASSASTSGGAVGQFF. CDR3 bases: TGTGCCAGTAGTGCCTCCACTAGCGGGGGGGCGGTTGGGCAGTTCTTC.

The chain carries TRBV5-4 and TRBJ2-3; D gene ambiguous. The CDR3 sequence is 13 residues long. The germline gives CDR1 SGHNT, CDR2 YYREEE (reference sequence). The V end was cut by 4 bases, the J end by 5 bases, with 11 bases between. Here the CDR3 DNA reads TGTGCCAGCAGCCCAGACCGACTAGATACGCAGTATTTT. It codes for CASSPDRLDTQYF.

The chain uses TRBV7-3 and TRBJ2-3, with 9 nucleotides matching TRBD1. Germline CDR1 and CDR2: SGHTA and FQGTGA. With 6 bases clipped from V and 6 bases from J, the junction kept 10 bases outside the gene matches. The CDR3 spans 15 residues. The CDR3, as DNA: TGTGCCAGCAGACAGACAGGGGGTCCCCGGGATACGCAGTATTTT. Its protein product is CASRQTGGPRDTQYF.

The chain links TRBV5-1 to TRBJ1-4, with TRBD1 as a possible D gene (5 bases). Trimming took off 3 bases at V and 8 bases at J, with 14 bases between the two ends. CDR3 size: 14 residues. The germline V gene encodes CDR1 SGHRS and CDR2 YFSETQ. In nucleotides, the CDR3 is TGCGCCAGCAGCTGGGGCACCCTCGGGGAAAAACTGTTTTTT. Residues: CASSWGTLGEKLFF.

This chain joins TRBV7-9 and TRBJ1-3; D unclear. The CDR3 consists of 16 residues. V gave up 4 bases and J gave up 2 bases, with 15 bases separating them. CDR1 and CDR2 from the germline V gene are SEHNR and FQNEAQ (reference sequence). The CDR3 loop reads CASSSHYHGAGNTIYF. CDR3 nucleotide sequence: TGTGCCAGCAGCTCCCATTATCACGGGGCTGGAAACACCATATATTTT. Looking up the rest from reference TRBV7-9 and TRBJ1-3 gives the full variable domain: DTGVSQNPRHKITKRGQNVTFRCDPISEHNRLYWYRQTLGQGPEFLTYFQNEAQLEKSRLLSDRFSAERPKGSFSTLEIQRTEQGDSAMYLCASSSHYHGAGNTIYFGEGSWLTVV.

The genes are TRBV11-1 and TRBJ2-7; D is unclear. The germline V gene encodes CDR1 SGHAT and CDR2 FQDESV (reference sequence). The V end lost 4 bases, the J end lost 5 bases, and 12 bases lay between the germline ends. The CDR3 totals 13 residues. The CDR3 sequence: CASSSARVDEQYF. In DNA, the CDR3 is TGTGCCAGCAGCTCCGCACGGGTCGACGAGCAGTACTTC.